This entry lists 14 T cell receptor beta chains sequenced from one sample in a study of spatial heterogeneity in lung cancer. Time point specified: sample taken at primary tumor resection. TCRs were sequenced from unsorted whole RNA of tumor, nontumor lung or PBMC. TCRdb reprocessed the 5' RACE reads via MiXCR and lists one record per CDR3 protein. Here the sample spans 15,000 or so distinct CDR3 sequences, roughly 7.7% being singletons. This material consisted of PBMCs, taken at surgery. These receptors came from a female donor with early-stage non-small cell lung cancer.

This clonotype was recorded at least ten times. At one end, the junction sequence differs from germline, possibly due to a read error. The DNA for the CDR3 is TGTGCCGGCAGCTTAGTGGTCGTCAGGGGCCAAACGGGGGATGGCTACACCTTC. Encoded protein: CAGSLVVVRGQTGDGYTF. This chain joins TRBV7-2 and TRBJ1-2; a weak D match, TRBD1 (6 bases). CDR3 length equals 18 residues. In germline, CDR1 is SGHTA, CDR2 FQGNSA.

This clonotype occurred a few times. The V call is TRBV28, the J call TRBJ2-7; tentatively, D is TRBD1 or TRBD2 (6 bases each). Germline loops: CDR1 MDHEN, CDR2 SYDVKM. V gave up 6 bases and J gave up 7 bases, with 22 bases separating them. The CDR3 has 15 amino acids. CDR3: CASSSGGTQGGEQYF. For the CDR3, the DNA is TGTGCCAGCAGCTCCGGGGGCACCCAAGGAGGGGAGCAGTACTTC.

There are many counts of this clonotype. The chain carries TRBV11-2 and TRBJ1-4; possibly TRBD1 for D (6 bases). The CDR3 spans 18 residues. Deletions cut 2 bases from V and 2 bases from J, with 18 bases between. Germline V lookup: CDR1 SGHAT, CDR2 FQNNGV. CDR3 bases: TGTGCCAGCAGCTTACCCCGGGGGGGCTTACGGACTAATGAAAAACTGTTTTTT. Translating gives CASSLPRGGLRTNEKLFF.

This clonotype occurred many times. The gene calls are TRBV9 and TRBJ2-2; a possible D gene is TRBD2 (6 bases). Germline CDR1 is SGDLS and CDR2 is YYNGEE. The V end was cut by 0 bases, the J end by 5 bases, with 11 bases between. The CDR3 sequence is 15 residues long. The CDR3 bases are TGTGCCAGCAGCGTAGTGGAGGGATTGACCGGGGAGCTGTTTTTT. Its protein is CASSVVEGLTGELFF.

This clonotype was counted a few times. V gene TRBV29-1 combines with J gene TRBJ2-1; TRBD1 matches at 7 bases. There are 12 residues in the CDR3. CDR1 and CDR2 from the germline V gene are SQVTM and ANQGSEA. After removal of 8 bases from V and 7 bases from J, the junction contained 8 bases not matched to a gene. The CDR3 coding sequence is TGCAGCTCCATCAAGACAGGGAATGAGCAGTTCTTC. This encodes CSSIKTGNEQFF.

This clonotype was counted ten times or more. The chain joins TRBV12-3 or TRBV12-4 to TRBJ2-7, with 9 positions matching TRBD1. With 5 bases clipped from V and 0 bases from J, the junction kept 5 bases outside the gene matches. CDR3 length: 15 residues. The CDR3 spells CASSRGQGDSYEQYF. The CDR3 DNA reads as TGTGCCAGCAGTAGGGGACAGGGCGACTCCTACGAGCAGTACTTC.

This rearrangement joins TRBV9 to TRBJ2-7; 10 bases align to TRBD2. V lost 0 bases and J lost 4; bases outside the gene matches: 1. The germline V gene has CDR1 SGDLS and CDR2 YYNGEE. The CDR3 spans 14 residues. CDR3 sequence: CASSVGTSGYEQYF. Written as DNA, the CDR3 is TGTGCCAGCAGCGTAGGGACTAGCGGATACGAGCAGTACTTC.

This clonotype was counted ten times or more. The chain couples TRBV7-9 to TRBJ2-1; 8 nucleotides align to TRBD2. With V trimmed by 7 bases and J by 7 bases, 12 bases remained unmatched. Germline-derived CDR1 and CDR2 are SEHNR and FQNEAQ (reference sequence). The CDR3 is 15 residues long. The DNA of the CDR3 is TGTGCCAGCATCCCGAGCGAAAGCGGGAGAAATGAGCAGTTCTTC. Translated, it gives CASIPSESGRNEQFF.

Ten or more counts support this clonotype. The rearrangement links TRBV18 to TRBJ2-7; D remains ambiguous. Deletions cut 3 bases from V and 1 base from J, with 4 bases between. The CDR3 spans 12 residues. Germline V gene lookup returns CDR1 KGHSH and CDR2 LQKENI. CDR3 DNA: TGTGCCAGCTCACCGACGTCCTACGAGCAGTACTTC. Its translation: CASSPTSYEQYF. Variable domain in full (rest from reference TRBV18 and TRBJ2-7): NAGVMQNPRHLVRRRGQEARLRCSPMKGHSHVYWYRQLPEEGLKFMVYLQKENIIDESGMPKERFSAEFPKEGPSILRIQQVVRGDSAAYFCASSPTSYEQYFGPGTRLTVT.

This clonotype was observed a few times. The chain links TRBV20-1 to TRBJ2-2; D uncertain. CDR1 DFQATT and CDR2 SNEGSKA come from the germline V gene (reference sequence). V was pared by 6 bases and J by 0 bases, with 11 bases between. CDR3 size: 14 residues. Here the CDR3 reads CSASRRTNTGELFF. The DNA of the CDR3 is TGCAGTGCGTCAAGAAGGACGAACACCGGGGAGCTGTTTTTT.

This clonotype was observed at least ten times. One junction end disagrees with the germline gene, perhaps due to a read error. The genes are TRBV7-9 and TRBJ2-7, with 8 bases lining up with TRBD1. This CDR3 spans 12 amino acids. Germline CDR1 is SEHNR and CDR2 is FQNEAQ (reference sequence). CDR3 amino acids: CASSNNQGARLF. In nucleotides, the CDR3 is TGTGCCAGCAGTAATAATCAGGGGGCGAGGCTCTTC.

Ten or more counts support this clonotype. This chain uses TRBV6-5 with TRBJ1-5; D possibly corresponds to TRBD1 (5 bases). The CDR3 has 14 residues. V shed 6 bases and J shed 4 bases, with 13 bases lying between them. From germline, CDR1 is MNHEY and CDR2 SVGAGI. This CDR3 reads CASSWGRLNQPQHF. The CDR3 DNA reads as TGTGCCAGCAGCTGGGGACGGCTAAATCAGCCCCAGCATTTT.

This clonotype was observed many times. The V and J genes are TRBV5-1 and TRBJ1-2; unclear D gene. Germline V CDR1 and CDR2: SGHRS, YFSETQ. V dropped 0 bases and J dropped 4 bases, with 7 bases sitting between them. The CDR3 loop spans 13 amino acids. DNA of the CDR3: TGCGCCAGCAGCTTGGAAGGCGGCTATGGCTACACCTTC. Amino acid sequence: CASSLEGGYGYTF.

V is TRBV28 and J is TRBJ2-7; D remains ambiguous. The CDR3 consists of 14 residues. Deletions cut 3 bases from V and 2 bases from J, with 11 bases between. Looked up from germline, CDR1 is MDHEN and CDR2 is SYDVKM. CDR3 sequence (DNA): TGTGCCAGCAGTTTCGCCGACTTCACCTACGAGCAGTACTTC. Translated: CASSFADFTYEQYF.